The source of this TCR beta chain is a study of a mutant IDH1 vaccine in newly diagnosed glioma. Profiled with immunoSEQ multiplex PCR; TCRdb holds only in-frame clones, not every one. The top ten clones hold roughly a tenth of a sample with some 27,000 clones, 77% of them seen once. Time point in this sample: week 5, during vaccination. Each vaccine dose was 300 ug of mutant IDH1 20-mer peptide, with topical imiquimod. Regarding this clone: The antigen is undetermined.

With 8 bases removed from V and 5 bases from J, the gap between germline ends came to 9 bases. The germline V gene has CDR1 MDHEN and CDR2 SYDVKM. The CDR3 covers 11 residues. Sequencing was performed on PBMCs, taken from a glioma patient whose treatment included an IDH1 peptide vaccine. This rearrangement joins TRBV28 to TRBJ1-1, with D possibly matching TRBD1 (5 bases). The receptor comes from a man in his forties with glioma. CDR3 sequence reads: CASLKGTEAFF. In DNA form, the CDR3 reads TGTGCCAGCCTTAAGGGGACTGAAGCTTTCTTT.